The rows below give T cell receptor beta chains drawn from one sample of a study of blood T cells in healthy people across ages. TCRdb re-derived calls from the 5' RACE reads in MiXCR, one entry per CDR3 protein. Among around 1.5 million distinct CDR3 sequences, around 39% were seen once, and the ten largest hold approximately 7.9%. Sequencing was done on a sample of blood. These receptors were taken from a woman in her late teens or twenties in good health. Each CDR3 is given with its conserved first and last residue. The D gene is left open where the match is weak. Size tells how often a clone was seen (once, few, many) or the class of an expanded clone, and some rows leave it out.

TRBD1	NA	TRBV7-9	TRBJ2-3	CASSFLVGQGTDTQYF	TGCGCCAGCAGCTTCCTCGTGGGACAGGGGACAGATACGCAGTATTTT
NA	many	TRBV7-9	TRBJ2-1	CASSVLGSYNEQFF	TGTGCCAGCAGCGTCCTAGGGTCCTACAATGAGCAGTTCTTC
NA	NA	TRBV9	TRBJ2-3	CASSQTPSPTDTQYF	TGTGCCAGCAGCCAGACGCCGTCCCCCACAGATACGCAGTATTTT
NA	NA	TRBV30	TRBJ2-4	CAWRKTDSEEQYF	TGTGCCTGGAGGAAGACAGACTCGGAGGAGCAGTACTTC
TRBD1	NA	TRBV5-1	TRBJ2-7	CASSHVTGNSYEQYF	TGCGCCAGCAGCCACGTGACAGGGAATTCCTACGAGCAGTACTTC
NA	once	TRBV28	TRBJ2-3	CASSLTASWTDTQYF	TGTGCCAGCAGTCTGACAGCGTCTTGGACAGATACGCAGTATTTT
TRBD1	NA	TRBV7-2	TRBJ2-7	CASSPRTGVTYNEQYF	TGTGCCAGCAGCCCCAGGACAGGGGTAACCTACAATGAGCAGTACTTC
NA	NA	TRBV12-5	TRBJ2-7	CASGLGNYYEQYF	TGTGCTAGTGGTTTGGGGAACTACTACGAGCAGTACTTC
TRBD2	NA	TRBV20-1	TRBJ2-1	CSASPTEAGGLDEQFF	TGCAGTGCTAGTCCCACGGAAGCGGGGGGGCTGGATGAGCAGTTCTTC
NA	NA	TRBV10-3	TRBJ2-3	CAITDAGRADTQYF	TGTGCCATCACCGACGCGGGTAGAGCAGATACGCAGTATTTT